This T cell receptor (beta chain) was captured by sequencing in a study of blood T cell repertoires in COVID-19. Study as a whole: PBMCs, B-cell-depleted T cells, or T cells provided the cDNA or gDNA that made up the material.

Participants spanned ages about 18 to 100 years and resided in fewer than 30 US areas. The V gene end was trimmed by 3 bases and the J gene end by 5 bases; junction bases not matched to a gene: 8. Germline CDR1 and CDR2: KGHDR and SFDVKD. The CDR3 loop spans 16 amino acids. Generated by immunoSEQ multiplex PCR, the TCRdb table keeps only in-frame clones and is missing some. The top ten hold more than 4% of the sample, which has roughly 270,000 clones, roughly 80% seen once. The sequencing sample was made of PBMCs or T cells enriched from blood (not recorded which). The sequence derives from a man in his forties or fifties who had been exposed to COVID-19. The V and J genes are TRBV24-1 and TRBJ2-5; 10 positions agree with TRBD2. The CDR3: CATSDGAGGVGETQYF. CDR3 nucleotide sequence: TGTGCCACCAGTGATGGAGCGGGAGGGGTAGGGGAGACCCAGTACTTC.